This T cell receptor (beta chain) was documented in a study of T-cell memory formation after mild COVID-19 (dated by TCRdb to the early 2020s). Study-wide context: Most TCR sequence clusters were specific to one of the two donors. T-cell clones expanding and contracting after mild COVID-19 in a couple of donors were tracked by longitudinal TCRalpha and TCRbeta repertoire sequencing. Two young, previously healthy adult volunteers, one female and one male, were included in the cohort. Overall study outcomes, separate from this receptor: Only a couple of mild cases were covered by the study, and larger cohorts that include severe cases with pre-infection samples were considered necessary. SARS-CoV-2 specificity was not confirmed for the second-wave clones peaking on day 37. Balanced CD4/CD8 phenotypes were observed for clones contracting from day 15 to 85, whereas a bias towards CD4+ was observed for a second wave of clones expanding from day 15 to 37. The detection of some responding clones in pre-infection memory suggests that pre-existing cross-reactive memory T cells joined the SARS-CoV-2 response. Contracting CD4+ clones were located mainly in the CM and EM memory subsets, whereas CD8+ clones were found to be enriched in EMRA.

The CDR3 runs 15 amino acids, cysteine and phenylalanine included. Of all the DNA, just the CDR3 is kept, 45 bases in frame from base 1. Germline trimming amounts to 5 bases on V and 2 bases on J, with 4 as the count of junction bases outside the gene matches. The germline V gene (reference sequence) sets CDR1 to MNHNY and CDR2 to SVGAGI. The instrument given in TCRdb is Illumina NovaSeq 6000. cDNA libraries for TCRalpha and TCRbeta were prepared by 5'RACE using constant-segment primers, with sample barcodes and unique molecular identifiers added. Trizol reagent was used to extract RNA from every sample. Libraries were amplified in two PCR steps, with a second sample barcode and Illumina TruSeq adapters added in the second step. Sequencing of libraries was performed on an Illumina NovaSeq with 2 x 150 bp paired-end reads. Concerning the study's data processing: Demultiplexing of reads and collapsing into UMI-guided consensus sequences were performed with migec v1.2.7. With mixcr v2.1.11, UMI consensuses were aligned to TRA and TRB V and J templates and assembled into clonotypes. Clonotypes were classified as expanded or contracted when called significant by both edgeR and NoisET, with noise models trained on biological replicates. edgeR calls used a false discovery rate-adjusted p below 0.01 and a log2 fold-change threshold of 1. PCA with hierarchical clustering of max-normalized trajectories of the 1000 most abundant clonotypes was used as exploratory dynamics analysis. Each responding clone was given a CD4 or CD8 phenotype based on the CD4+ and CD8+ repertoires, which had been sequenced separately. The public reads were reanalyzed by TCRdb: fastp trimming at Q25, MiXCR alignment, in-frame beta chains only. Duplicate CDR3 protein sequences are folded into a single record with the most common DNA and genes. TCRdb, not the original authors, processed these V and J calls. The sample contains some 290,000 distinct CDR3 sequences, 15% to 20% of them found a single time. Of the sample, more than 20% is held by the ten largest clones.

Ficoll-Paque density gradient centrifugation was the method used to isolate PBMCs. This clonotype has only a few counts. The antigen this receptor binds is unknown. Per-base quality was not reported, and no clone a single base away is much larger than it. The chain links TRBV6-6 with TRBJ2-3; TRBD2 agrees with 10 junctional bases. The sequence was collected from a man between 18 and 35 years old who had mild COVID-19 (a few samples of this study predate the infection). The sample titles of this study are shuffled in the database, so cell type and time point are left out; the donor was told from shared clones. Sequencing was performed on PBMCs or a T cell subset sorted from them (not recorded which). This receptor carries the CDR3 CASSVLAGATDTQYF. In nucleotide form, the sequence is TGTGCCAGCAGTGTCCTAGCGGGAGCCACAGATACGCAGTATTTT.